Below, 11 T cell receptor beta chains from the same sample are listed, as sequenced in a study of metastatic and nonmetastatic thyroid tumors (dated by TCRdb to the early 2020s). Before undergoing thyroid surgery, none of the patients had been given any kind of treatment. Library construction relied on PCR. Sequenced on an Illumina HiSeq 4000. TCRdb passed the public sequencing reads through fastp at Q25 and MiXCR, retaining productive beta sequences. This sample has roughly 30,000 clones in its table, and roughly 30% of those were observed once. Approximately 28% of the sample belongs to the ten largest clones. Material: blood. These receptors originate from a female donor with papillary thyroid cancer or a benign thyroid nodule (not recorded which). Some clones in this sample may be carry-over from other donors' samples.

This clone was seen more than once but under ten times. V and J are TRBV6-1 and TRBJ1-2, with a tentative D call TRBD1 (5 bases). The CDR3 has 12 residues. Trimming stripped 6 bases from V and 8 bases from J, with 13 bases between. Germline CDR1 is MNHNS and CDR2 is SASEGT. This chain's CDR3 is CASRGRRLGYTF. The CDR3 coding sequence is TGTGCCAGCAGGGGACGCCGATTAGGCTACACCTTC.

The chain is built from TRBV5-1 and TRBJ2-1; D is undetermined. The CDR3 covers 17 residues. With 1 base removed from V and 0 bases from J, the gap between germline ends came to 14 bases. Germline V lookup: CDR1 SGHRS, CDR2 YFSETQ. The CDR3 DNA reads TGCGCCAGCAGCTTGATTCCTTGGACGAGCTCCTACAATGAGCAGTTCTTC. It specifies CASSLIPWTSSYNEQFF. The full variable domain, its missing parts supplied by reference TRBV5-1 and TRBJ2-1, is KAGVTQTPRYLIKTRGQQVTLSCSPISGHRSVSWYQQTPGQGLQFLFEYFSETQRNKGNFPGRFSGRQFSNSRSEMNVSTLELGDSALYLCASSLIPWTSSYNEQFFGPGTRLTVL.

This clone was seen a handful of times. A much larger clone differs by one base, so this may be a read error. This chain links TRBV18 with TRBJ1-6, with D possibly TRBD1 on 6 matching bases. Germline CDR1 KGHSH, CDR2 LQKENI. This CDR3 is built from 15 residues. Between the trimmed V and J ends, which lost 2 bases and 6 bases, there was a span of 11 bases. The CDR3 nucleotides read TGTGCCAGCTCACCAACAGGGTCGAGTAATTCACCCCTCCACTTT. Translating gives CASSPTGSSNSPLHF.

Comments on this clone: The junction differs from germline at one of its ends, possibly a read error. The chain links TRBV6-2 or TRBV6-3 to TRBJ2-1; 8 bases fit TRBD2. Germline lookup yields CDR1 MNHEY and CDR2 SVGEGT. CDR3 length equals 13 residues. The CDR3 sequence: CASSSREVDEQIF. For the CDR3, the DNA is TGTGCCAGCAGTTCGCGGGAGGTGGATGAGCAGATCTTC.

This clone came up a few times. Other nucleotide sequences in the sample specify the same CDR3. The chain uses TRBV2 and TRBJ2-7; 10 nucleotides match TRBD2. J was trimmed by 5 bases and V by 6 bases; bases with no gene match: 7. Germline CDR1 SNHLY, CDR2 FYNNEI. There are 14 residues in the CDR3. In DNA, the CDR3 is TGTGCCAGCAGAACCGGGACTAGCGATCACGAGCAGTACTTC. Residues: CASRTGTSDHEQYF.

This chain links TRBV2 with TRBJ2-7, with a possible D match to TRBD2 (5 bases). The CDR3 is 13 amino acids. V was trimmed by 9 bases and J by 2 bases, leaving 14 bases between them. Germline values: CDR1 SNHLY, CDR2 FYNNEI. The CDR3 DNA sequence: TGTGCCAGGTCCGGGGATGATACCTACGAGCAGTACTTC. Encoded protein: CARSGDDTYEQYF.

The CDR3: CASSSYGGQETQYF. CDR3 DNA: TGTGCCAGCAGCTCCTATGGGGGACAAGAGACCCAGTACTTC. The chain has TRBV7-8 and TRBJ2-5; the D call may be TRBD1 or TRBD2 (5 bases each). The germline V gene has CDR1 SGHVS and CDR2 FQNEAQ. Trimming took 4 bases from V and 2 from J, leaving 11 bases between them. There are 14 residues in the CDR3.

In its sample, this clone was seen a few times. One end of the junction is discordant with germline, which a read error may explain. The rearrangement joins TRBV28 to TRBJ1-5; tentative D call: TRBD1 (5 bases). The CDR3 is 13 amino acids. The germline gives CDR1 MDHEN, CDR2 SYDVKM. The CDR3 DNA follows: TGTGTCAGCAGGGATAATAGCAATCAGCCCCAGCATTTT. Encoded protein: CVSRDNSNQPQHF.

The chain is built from TRBV6-2 or TRBV6-3 and TRBJ2-3; 9 bases fit TRBD1. Germline V gene sequence: CDR1 MNHEY, CDR2 SVGEGT. V shed 5 bases, J shed 2 bases, and the junction held 2 bases outside the gene matches. The CDR3 has 14 amino acids. The DNA of the CDR3 is TGTGCCAGCAGTCGACAGGGGGACACAGATACGCAGTATTTT. Protein product: CASSRQGDTDTQYF.

This clone appeared many times. The chain couples TRBV19 to TRBJ2-5, with D possibly TRBD2 on 6 matching bases. V was trimmed by 3 bases and J by 4 bases, leaving 15 bases between them. Germline V CDR1 and CDR2: LNHDA, SQIVND (reference sequence). This CDR3 region has 15 residues. DNA for the CDR3: TGTGCCAGTAGTATGGGAGCGGGTAAGGGAGAGACCCAGTACTTC. This codes for CASSMGAGKGETQYF.

This clone was counted ten times or more. The chain recombines TRBV7-4 with TRBJ2-7; 8 bases agree with TRBD1. V lost 4 bases, J lost 2 bases, and 16 bases stayed unmatched. The CDR3 runs to 18 residues. Germline-derived CDR1 and CDR2 are SGHVT and SQSDAQ. The CDR3 here is CASSSFIGQGNSPYEQYF. The DNA of the CDR3 is TGTGCCAGCAGCTCCTTTATTGGACAGGGCAATAGTCCCTACGAGCAGTACTTC.